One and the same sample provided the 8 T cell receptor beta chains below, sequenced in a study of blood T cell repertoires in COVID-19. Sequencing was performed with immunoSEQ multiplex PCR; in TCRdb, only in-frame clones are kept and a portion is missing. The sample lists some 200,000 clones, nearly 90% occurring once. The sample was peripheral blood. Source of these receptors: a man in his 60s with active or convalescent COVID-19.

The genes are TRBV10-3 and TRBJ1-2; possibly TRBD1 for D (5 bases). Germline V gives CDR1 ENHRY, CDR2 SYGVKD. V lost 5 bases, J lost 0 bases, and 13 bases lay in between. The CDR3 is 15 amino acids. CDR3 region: CAISTSRAANYGYTF. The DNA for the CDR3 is TGTGCCATCAGTACCTCCAGGGCCGCTAACTATGGCTACACCTTC.

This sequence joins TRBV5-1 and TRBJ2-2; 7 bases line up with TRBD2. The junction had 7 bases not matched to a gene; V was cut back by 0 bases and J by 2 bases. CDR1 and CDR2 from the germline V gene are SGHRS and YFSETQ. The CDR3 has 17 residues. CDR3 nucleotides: TGCGCCAGCAGCTTGGGCTTAGCGGGCTACAACACCGGGGAGCTGTTTTTT. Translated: CASSLGLAGYNTGELFF.

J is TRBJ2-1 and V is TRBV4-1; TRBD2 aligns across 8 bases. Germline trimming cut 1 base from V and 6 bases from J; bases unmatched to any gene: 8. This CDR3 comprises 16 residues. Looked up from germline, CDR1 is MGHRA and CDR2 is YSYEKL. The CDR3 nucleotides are TGCGCCAGCAGCCAAGTGCTCGGGGGGGCCCTCAATGAGCAGTTCTTC. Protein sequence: CASSQVLGGALNEQFF.

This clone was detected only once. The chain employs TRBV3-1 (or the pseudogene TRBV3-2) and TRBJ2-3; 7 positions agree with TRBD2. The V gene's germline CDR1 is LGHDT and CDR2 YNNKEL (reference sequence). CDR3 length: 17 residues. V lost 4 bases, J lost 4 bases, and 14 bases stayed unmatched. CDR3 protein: CASSPLRGRGSSDTQYF. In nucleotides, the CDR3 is TGTGCCAGCAGCCCTCTCCGTGGGCGGGGGTCTTCAGATACGCAGTATTTT.

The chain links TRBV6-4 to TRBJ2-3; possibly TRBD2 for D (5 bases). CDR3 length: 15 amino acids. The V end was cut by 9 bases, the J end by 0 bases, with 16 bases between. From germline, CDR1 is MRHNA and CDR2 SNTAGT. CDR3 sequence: CASGSGGWSTDTQYF. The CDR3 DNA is TGTGCCAGTGGAAGCGGCGGATGGAGCACAGATACGCAGTATTTT.

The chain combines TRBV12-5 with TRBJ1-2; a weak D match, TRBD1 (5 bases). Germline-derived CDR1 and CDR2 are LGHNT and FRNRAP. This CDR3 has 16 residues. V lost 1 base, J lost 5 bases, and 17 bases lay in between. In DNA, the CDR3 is TGTGCTAGTGGTTTGGACCACAGGAGACCGGATTATGGCTACACCTTC. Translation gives CASGLDHRRPDYGYTF.

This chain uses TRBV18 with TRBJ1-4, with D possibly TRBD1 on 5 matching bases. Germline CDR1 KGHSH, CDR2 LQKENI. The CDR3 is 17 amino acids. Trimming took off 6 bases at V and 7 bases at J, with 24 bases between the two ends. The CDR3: CASSGQGLTSAAEKLFF. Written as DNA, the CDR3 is TGTGCCAGCTCGGGCCAGGGTCTCACTAGCGCGGCTGAAAAACTGTTTTTT.

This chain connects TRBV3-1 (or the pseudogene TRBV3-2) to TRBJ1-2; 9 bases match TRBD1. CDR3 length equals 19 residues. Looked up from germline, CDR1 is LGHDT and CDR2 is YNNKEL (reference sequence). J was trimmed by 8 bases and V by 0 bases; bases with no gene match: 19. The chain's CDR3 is CASSQEEKFRQGVRWGYTF. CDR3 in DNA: TGTGCCAGCAGCCAAGAAGAAAAATTTCGACAGGGGGTTCGGTGGGGCTACACCTTC.